The rows below give T cell receptor beta chains drawn from one sample of a study of technical replicates of blood from a few donors. The data were produced by immunoSEQ multiplex PCR, yet TCRdb's version contains in-frame clones alone and is incomplete. The sample consists of 91,000 or so clones, 95% of them appearing once. The sequencing input was T cells isolated from PBMCs. All receptors come from a human donor in good health. The CDR3 runs from the conserved cysteine through the conserved F or W. The order of the fields is clone size, J gene, V gene, D gene, CDR3 protein, CDR3 DNA. The D gene is left open where the match is weak. A clone size is listed for some rows: how often the clone was seen (once, few, many), or a class if it is expanded.

abundance: once
j_gene: TRBJ1-2
v_gene: TRBV6-1
d_gene: -
CDR3aa: CASSEALRGVYGYTF
CDR3nt: TGTGCCAGCAGTGAAGCGCTTCGAGGAGTCTATGGCTACACCTTC

abundance: -
j_gene: TRBJ2-5
v_gene: TRBV6-1
d_gene: TRBD1
CDR3aa: CASQTGTAEETQYF
CDR3nt: TGTGCCAGCCAGACCGGGACAGCCGAAGAGACCCAGTACTTC

abundance: -
j_gene: TRBJ2-7
v_gene: TRBV7-6
d_gene: TRBD1
CDR3aa: CASSLVGGEGQQYF
CDR3nt: TGTGCCAGCAGCTTAGTAGGGGGCGAGGGGCAGCAGTACTTC

abundance: -
j_gene: TRBJ2-7
v_gene: TRBV21-1
d_gene: -
CDR3aa: CASSKGGGDDPSDEQYF
CDR3nt: TGTGCCAGCAGCAAAGGGGGCGGGGATGATCCATCCGACGAGCAGTACTTC

abundance: -
j_gene: TRBJ2-1
v_gene: TRBV11-3
d_gene: TRBD1
CDR3aa: CASRSGPGTGSYNEQFF
CDR3nt: TGTGCCAGCAGATCCGGGCCGGGGACAGGTTCTTACAATGAGCAGTTCTTC

abundance: -
j_gene: TRBJ2-7
v_gene: TRBV30
d_gene: -
CDR3aa: CAWRGSFYEQYF
CDR3nt: TGTGCCTGGAGGGGCAGCTTCTACGAGCAGTACTTC

abundance: -
j_gene: TRBJ1-3
v_gene: TRBV7-6
d_gene: TRBD1
CDR3aa: CASSSRTGDGNTIYF
CDR3nt: TGTGCCAGCAGCAGCCGGACAGGGGACGGAAACACCATATATTTT

abundance: -
j_gene: TRBJ2-7
v_gene: TRBV19
d_gene: -
CDR3aa: CASSIDGGGTYEQYF
CDR3nt: TGTGCCAGTAGTATTGACGGTGGAGGAACCTACGAGCAGTACTTC

abundance: -
j_gene: TRBJ1-5
v_gene: TRBV7-9
d_gene: -
CDR3aa: CASSSNYQPQHF
CDR3nt: TGTGCCAGCAGCTCGAACTATCAGCCCCAGCATTTT

abundance: -
j_gene: TRBJ2-5
v_gene: TRBV27
d_gene: -
CDR3aa: CASSQKAEGEETQYF
CDR3nt: TGTGCCAGCAGCCAGAAGGCGGAAGGCGAAGAGACCCAGTACTTC

abundance: -
j_gene: TRBJ2-1
v_gene: TRBV28
d_gene: TRBD1
CDR3aa: CASRTGTGAYNEQFF
CDR3nt: TGTGCCAGCAGGACCGGGACAGGGGCCTACAATGAGCAGTTCTTC

abundance: -
j_gene: TRBJ2-1
v_gene: TRBV7-9
d_gene: -
CDR3aa: CASSLVVYEQFF
CDR3nt: TGTGCCAGCAGCTTAGTCGTATATGAGCAGTTCTTC

abundance: -
j_gene: TRBJ1-5
v_gene: TRBV2
d_gene: -
CDR3aa: CASRKEGGGNQPQHF
CDR3nt: TGTGCCAGCAGAAAAGAGGGGGGGGGCAATCAGCCCCAGCATTTT

abundance: -
j_gene: TRBJ2-3
v_gene: TRBV5-5
d_gene: TRBD2
CDR3aa: CASSSSGGSPRTQYF
CDR3nt: TGTGCCAGCAGCTCTAGCGGGGGGTCCCCCCGTACGCAGTATTTT

abundance: -
j_gene: TRBJ1-6
v_gene: TRBV28
d_gene: -
CDR3aa: CASSLAGLGSPLHF
CDR3nt: TGTGCCAGCAGTTTAGCAGGGCTGGGTTCACCCCTCCACTTT

abundance: -
j_gene: TRBJ1-5
v_gene: TRBV29-1
d_gene: TRBD1
CDR3aa: CSVETGGGQPQHF
CDR3nt: TGCAGCGTTGAGACAGGGGGGGGGCAGCCCCAGCATTTT

abundance: -
j_gene: TRBJ2-7
v_gene: TRBV10-2
d_gene: -
CDR3aa: CASSDFLERDTYEQYF
CDR3nt: TGCGCCAGCAGTGACTTCCTAGAGCGGGACACCTACGAGCAGTACTTC

abundance: -
j_gene: TRBJ2-1
v_gene: TRBV21-1
d_gene: -
CDR3aa: CASSKASEGQATYNEQFF
CDR3nt: TGTGCCAGCAGCAAAGCATCAGAAGGACAGGCGACCTACAATGAGCAGTTCTTC

abundance: -
j_gene: TRBJ2-7
v_gene: TRBV27
d_gene: -
CDR3aa: CASSRGGEQYF
CDR3nt: TGTGCCAGCAGCCGGGGTGGGGAGCAGTACTTC

abundance: -
j_gene: TRBJ1-6
v_gene: TRBV19
d_gene: TRBD1
CDR3aa: CASSIGTGNSPLHF
CDR3nt: TGTGCCAGTAGTATCGGGACAGGGAATTCACCCCTCCACTTT

abundance: -
j_gene: TRBJ2-1
v_gene: TRBV14
d_gene: TRBD1
CDR3aa: CASSQLGTGEQFF
CDR3nt: TGTGCCAGCAGCCAACTCGGGACAGGCGAGCAGTTCTTC

abundance: -
j_gene: TRBJ1-1
v_gene: TRBV5-1
d_gene: TRBD1
CDR3aa: CASSTGTASEAFF
CDR3nt: TGCGCCAGCAGCACAGGGACAGCAAGTGAAGCTTTCTTT

abundance: -
j_gene: TRBJ2-7
v_gene: TRBV7-9
d_gene: -
CDR3aa: CASSISLGVSYEQYF
CDR3nt: TGTGCCAGCAGCATATCACTCGGGGTCTCCTACGAGCAGTACTTC

abundance: -
j_gene: TRBJ2-1
v_gene: TRBV4-1
d_gene: -
CDR3aa: CASSQDRARSSYNEQFF
CDR3nt: TGCGCCAGCAGCCAAGATCGCGCTAGGAGCTCCTACAATGAGCAGTTCTTC